What follows describes a single TCR beta chain. Germline CDR1 SGHAT, CDR2 FQNNGV. V gave up 2 bases and J gave up 5 bases; unmatched junction bases: 2. The CDR3 runs 14 residues. Profiling relied on immunoSEQ multiplex PCR, and the TCRdb table lists in-frame clones only, not all of them. This table holds 55,000 to 80,000 clones, 84% found once. This sample was included in a study of T cell responses to AZD1222 COVID-19 vaccine. The sequencing used peripheral blood, collected on day 0 of AZD1222 vaccination. V is TRBV11-2 and J is TRBJ2-7, with 11 positions matching TRBD2. The receptor was isolated from an adult in good health. The chain's CDR3 is CASSLTSGSHEQYF. In DNA, the CDR3 is TGTGCCAGCAGCTTAACTAGCGGGAGCCACGAGCAGTACTTC.